One and the same sample provided the 18 T cell receptor beta chains below, sequenced in a study of blood T cell repertoires in COVID-19. Method: immunoSEQ multiplex PCR; TCRdb's copy keeps in-frame clones and lacks some. The data contain roughly 250,000 clones, about 83% of them singletons. Input material: peripheral blood. The origin of the receptors is a human donor in a cohort sampled during active COVID-19.

The chain has TRBV6-6 and TRBJ2-1; TRBD2 aligns across 9 bases. Germline-derived CDR1 and CDR2 are MNHNY and SVGAGI (reference sequence). CDR3 length: 18 amino acids. V shed 5 bases and J 8 bases; nucleotides not matched to a gene: 19. The CDR3 DNA sequence: TGTGCCAGCAGTCACCGGGACAGCGCTAGCGGGATTGTACATGAGCAGTTCTTC. It encodes CASSHRDSASGIVHEQFF.

The gene calls are TRBV7-2 and TRBJ1-2, with 7 bases that match TRBD1. CDR1 and CDR2 (germline): SGHTA, FQGNSA. The CDR3 is made up of 13 amino acids. V lost 6 bases and J lost 4; bases outside the gene matches: 5. The CDR3 is CASRDTGVYGYTF. CDR3 sequence (DNA): TGTGCCAGCAGGGATACAGGGGTCTATGGCTACACCTTC.

This chain's CDR3 is CASSIGQGTTEAFF. CDR3 DNA: TGTGCCAGCAGCATAGGACAGGGGACCACTGAAGCTTTCTTT. The chain uses TRBV9 and TRBJ1-1, with 9 bases identical to TRBD1. V lost 4 bases to trimming and J lost 4 bases; unmatched junction nucleotides: 5. Germline CDR1 reads SGDLS; CDR2 reads YYNGEE. CDR3 length: 14 amino acids. Based on the CDR3 plus reference TRBV9 and TRBJ1-1, the full variable domain is DSGVTQTPKHLITATGQRVTLRCSPRSGDLSVYWYQQSLDQGLQFLIQYYNGEERAKGNILERFSAQQFPDLHSELNLSSLELGDSALYFCASSIGQGTTEAFFGQGTRLTVV.

V gene TRBV19 combines with J gene TRBJ2-2, with a weak D call TRBD1 (6 bases). The CDR3 spans 14 residues. Germline CDR1 is LNHDA and CDR2 is SQIVND (reference sequence). V lost 6 bases to trimming and J lost 3 bases, with 11 bases between them. CDR3 in amino acids: CASRRQGYTGELFF. The CDR3 coding sequence is TGTGCCAGTAGAAGGCAGGGGTACACCGGGGAGCTGTTTTTT.

The chain uses TRBV10-3 and TRBJ1-1, with D possibly matching TRBD1 (5 bases). V dropped 5 bases and J dropped 5 bases, with 9 bases sitting between them. Per the germline V gene, CDR1 is ENHRY and CDR2 is SYGVKD. The CDR3 spans 12 residues. Here the CDR3 reads CAISTGGTEAFF. Written as DNA, the CDR3 is TGTGCCATCAGTACGGGGGGAACTGAAGCTTTCTTT.

The chain combines TRBV2 with TRBJ1-5; tentative D call: TRBD1 (5 bases). Trimming removed 0 bases from V and 7 bases from J, with 13 bases in between. CDR3 length equals 15 residues. Germline loops: CDR1 SNHLY, CDR2 FYNNEI. CDR3 in DNA: TGTGCCAGCAGTGAAGCGTGGGCGGGGCGGCAGCCCCAGCATTTT. Translated, it gives CASSEAWAGRQPQHF.

In DNA, the CDR3 is TGTGCCAGCCTGAGTGTTAATGAGCAGTTCTTC. Encoded protein: CASLSVNEQFF. V and J are TRBV6-5 and TRBJ2-1; D is undetermined. Per the germline V gene, CDR1 is MNHEY and CDR2 is SVGAGI. The CDR3 spans 11 residues. V gave up 8 bases and J gave up 7 bases, with 9 bases separating them.

This chain links TRBV5-1 with TRBJ1-2; no firm D call. CDR1 is SGHRS and CDR2 is YFSETQ in the germline V gene. This CDR3 spans 15 amino acids. The germline V and J ends were trimmed by 4 bases and 5 bases, with 18 bases remaining between them. CDR3 DNA sequence: TGCGCCAGCAGCCCGGATGGGAGAGGGCGGTATGGCTACACCTTC. Translated, it gives CASSPDGRGRYGYTF.

This sequence joins TRBV10-1 and TRBJ2-2; D call uncertain. V was pared by 3 bases and J by 0 bases, with 11 bases between. CDR3 length: 16 amino acids. Germline V gene data show CDR1 as WNHNN and CDR2 as SYGVQD (reference sequence). CDR3: CASSDSVFANTGELFF. CDR3 nucleotides: TGCGCCAGCAGTGATTCGGTGTTCGCGAACACCGGGGAGCTGTTTTTT.

The chain couples TRBV6-1 to TRBJ1-4, with TRBD1 as a possible D gene (5 bases). CDR3 length: 15 amino acids. Trimming stripped 1 base from V and 5 bases from J, with 11 bases between. CDR1 is MNHNS and CDR2 is SASEGT in the germline V gene. Here the CDR3 DNA reads TGTGCCAGCAGTGAAGGCTCAGGGCCCAATGAAAAACTGTTTTTT. It codes for CASSEGSGPNEKLFF.

This clone has a handful of counts. V usage is TRBV2 and J usage is TRBJ2-7; 14 bases align to TRBD2. V was clipped by 4 bases and J by 3 bases; unmatched bases: 5. Germline V gives CDR1 SNHLY, CDR2 FYNNEI. The CDR3 is made up of 16 amino acids. CDR3 amino acids: CASSAGLAGGGYEQYF. The CDR3 coding sequence is TGTGCCAGCAGTGCAGGACTAGCGGGAGGAGGCTACGAGCAGTACTTC.

The chain couples TRBV13 to TRBJ1-1, with TRBD1 identical over 10 bases. This CDR3 is built from 14 residues. J gave up 5 bases and V 5 bases, and 5 bases lay outside the gene matches. Germline assignment: CDR1 PRHDT and CDR2 FYEKMQ (reference sequence). This chain's CDR3 is CASSDRTGGTEAFF. In DNA, the CDR3 is TGTGCCAGCAGCGACAGGACAGGGGGGACTGAAGCTTTCTTT.

V gene TRBV7-9 combines with J gene TRBJ2-7, with D perhaps TRBD2 (5 bases). V was pared by 1 base and J by 3 bases, with 10 bases between. The CDR3 length is 14 residues. Germline V lookup: CDR1 SEHNR, CDR2 FQNEAQ (reference sequence). The CDR3 DNA is TGTGCCAGCAGCTTAGTAGGACTGATCTACGAGCAGTACTTC. This sequence encodes CASSLVGLIYEQYF. The full variable domain, in which reference TRBV7-9 and TRBJ2-7 provide the parts outside the CDR3, is DTGVSQNPRHKITKRGQNVTFRCDPISEHNRLYWYRQTLGQGPEFLTYFQNEAQLEKSRLLSDRFSAERPKGSFSTLEIQRTEQGDSAMYLCASSLVGLIYEQYFGPGTRLTVT.

This chain links TRBV15 with TRBJ2-7; tentative D call: TRBD2 (6 bases). Trimming shortened V by 3 bases and J by 1 base, and 13 bases separated the two germline ends. The CDR3 has 15 amino acids. Germline CDR1 LNHNV, CDR2 YYDKDF (reference sequence). As DNA, the CDR3 is TGTGCCACCAGCAGGCGGGGCACCGGTTCCTACGAGCAGTACTTC. This sequence encodes CATSRRGTGSYEQYF.

The chain uses TRBV6-5 and TRBJ1-1; the match to TRBD1 covers 10 bases. CDR3 length equals 16 residues. Germline loops: CDR1 MNHEY, CDR2 SVGAGI. Trimming at V came to 0 bases and at J to 4 bases, leaving 5 bases not matched to a gene. CDR3 sequence reads: CASSYSWTGGITEAFF. CDR3 bases: TGTGCCAGCAGTTACTCTTGGACAGGGGGTATCACTGAAGCTTTCTTT.

This chain connects TRBV3-1 (or the pseudogene TRBV3-2) to TRBJ2-1, with D possibly TRBD2 on 5 matching bases. The CDR3 spans 14 residues. V shed 5 bases and J shed 5 bases, with 13 bases lying between them. Germline CDR1 and CDR2: LGHDT and YNNKEL (reference sequence). Here the CDR3 reads CASSSSEGNNEQFF. DNA for the CDR3: TGTGCCAGCAGCTCCTCCGAGGGAAACAATGAGCAGTTCTTC.

J is TRBJ2-3 and V is TRBV11-2, with 13 bases that match TRBD2. V lost 4 bases and J lost 5; bases outside the gene matches: 9. The CDR3 runs to 17 residues. Germline-derived CDR1 and CDR2 are SGHAT and FQNNGV. This CDR3 is CASSSTSGRAWGDTQYF. CDR3 DNA sequence: TGTGCCAGCAGCTCTACTAGCGGGAGGGCCTGGGGAGATACGCAGTATTTT.

Turning to this clone: A read error may be the cause here, since a much bigger clone is one base away. Distinct nucleotide sequences in the sample also encode this CDR3. V and J are TRBV5-8 and TRBJ2-5; D gene uncertain. There are 12 residues in the CDR3. Germline V gene sequence: CDR1 SGHTS, CDR2 YDEGEE. V gave up 0 bases and J gave up 5 bases, with 5 bases separating them. CDR3 bases: TGTGCCAGCAGCTTGGCCCGGGAGACCCAGTACTTC. Translated: CASSLARETQYF.